Listed below are T cell receptor beta chains from one sample, sequenced in a study of cytomegalovirus exposure and HLA in healthy donors. TCRdb keeps only in-frame clones here, not all; method: immunoSEQ multiplex PCR. Of some 78,000 clones listed, about 68% are singletons. Sequences were obtained from PBMCs. The receptor set was obtained from a man aged 35-49 years in good health and CMV-seropositive. CDR3s include the opening cysteine and the closing phenylalanine or tryptophan. The D gene is left open where the match is weak. Size is omitted from some rows. Given values are once, few, many or a class for expanded clones.

len: 16; v_gene: TRBV6-6; d_gene: TRBD1; j_gene: TRBJ2-7; abundance: -; CDR3aa: CASSNIPGQGINEQYF; CDR3nt: TGTGCCAGCAGTAATATTCCGGGACAGGGAATTAACGAGCAGTACTTC
len: 13; v_gene: TRBV11-3; d_gene: TRBD1; j_gene: TRBJ2-7; abundance: -; CDR3aa: CASSSGQGSEQYF; CDR3nt: TGTGCCAGCAGCTCAGGACAGGGGTCCGAGCAGTACTTC
len: 16; v_gene: TRBV7-8; d_gene: -; j_gene: TRBJ2-3; abundance: -; CDR3aa: CASSPPLRLGTDTQYF; CDR3nt: TGTGCCAGCAGCCCCCCCCTCCGGCTAGGCACAGATACGCAGTATTTT
len: 12; v_gene: TRBV10-3; d_gene: -; j_gene: TRBJ2-5; abundance: -; CDR3aa: CAISDVRETQYF; CDR3nt: TGTGCCATCAGTGATGTCCGAGAGACCCAGTACTTC
len: 14; v_gene: TRBV5-1; d_gene: -; j_gene: TRBJ1-1; abundance: few; CDR3aa: CASRDGVGKTEAFF; CDR3nt: TGCGCCAGCAGGGACGGGGTAGGGAAGACTGAAGCTTTCTTT
len: 13; v_gene: TRBV7-9; d_gene: -; j_gene: TRBJ2-1; abundance: once; CDR3aa: CASSRFESNEQFF; CDR3nt: TGTGCCAGCAGCCGATTTGAGAGCAATGAGCAGTTCTTC
len: 17; v_gene: TRBV5-1; d_gene: TRBD1; j_gene: TRBJ2-2; abundance: -; CDR3aa: CASSLEGQGGDTGELFF; CDR3nt: TGCGCCAGCAGCTTGGAGGGACAGGGAGGTGACACCGGGGAGCTGTTTTTT
len: 16; v_gene: TRBV7-2; d_gene: TRBD1; j_gene: TRBJ1-1; abundance: few; CDR3aa: CASSYGQGYMNTEAFF; CDR3nt: TGTGCCAGCAGCTATGGACAGGGGTACATGAACACTGAAGCTTTCTTT
len: 13; v_gene: TRBV29-1; d_gene: -; j_gene: TRBJ1-1; abundance: -; CDR3aa: CSVEGASNTEAFF; CDR3nt: TGCAGCGTTGAAGGGGCTTCGAACACTGAAGCTTTCTTT
len: 18; v_gene: TRBV6-1; d_gene: TRBD2; j_gene: TRBJ2-7; abundance: few; CDR3aa: CASSEAGGLAGQFYEQYF; CDR3nt: TGTGCCAGCAGTGAAGCGGGGGGACTAGCGGGGCAATTCTACGAGCAGTACTTC
len: 12; v_gene: TRBV18; d_gene: -; j_gene: TRBJ2-2; abundance: -; CDR3aa: CASSQGTGELFF; CDR3nt: TGTGCCAGCTCACAGGGGACCGGGGAGCTGTTTTTT
len: 13; v_gene: TRBV25-1; d_gene: -; j_gene: TRBJ1-6; abundance: -; CDR3aa: CASSSSYNSPLHF; CDR3nt: TGTGCCAGCAGCAGCTCCTATAATTCACCCCTCCACTTT
len: 16; v_gene: TRBV5-6; d_gene: -; j_gene: TRBJ2-3; abundance: -; CDR3aa: CASSRLASFRTDTQYF; CDR3nt: TGTGCCAGCAGCCGTCTAGCGTCATTTCGCACAGATACGCAGTATTTT
len: 15; v_gene: TRBV30; d_gene: TRBD2; j_gene: TRBJ2-2; abundance: -; CDR3aa: CAWSTGLANTGELFF; CDR3nt: TGTGCCTGGAGTACGGGACTAGCGAACACCGGGGAGCTGTTTTTT
len: 15; v_gene: TRBV6-5; d_gene: -; j_gene: TRBJ2-3; abundance: -; CDR3aa: CASSLRARIIDTQYF; CDR3nt: TGTGCCAGCAGTTTGAGGGCCCGCATCATAGATACGCAGTATTTT
len: 14; v_gene: TRBV2; d_gene: -; j_gene: TRBJ2-7; abundance: -; CDR3aa: CASRGRRTDYEQYF; CDR3nt: TGTGCCAGCAGGGGCCGACGGACTGACTACGAGCAGTACTTC
len: 18; v_gene: TRBV7-8; d_gene: TRBD2; j_gene: TRBJ2-1; abundance: -; CDR3aa: CASIPRASGRIGHNEQFF; CDR3nt: TGTGCCAGCATCCCGCGGGCTAGCGGGAGAATCGGGCACAATGAGCAGTTCTTC
len: 15; v_gene: TRBV9; d_gene: TRBD2; j_gene: TRBJ2-5; abundance: -; CDR3aa: CASGTSGGSGETQYF; CDR3nt: TGTGCCAGCGGGACTAGCGGGGGGTCAGGAGAGACCCAGTACTTC
len: 12; v_gene: TRBV6-5; d_gene: -; j_gene: TRBJ2-7; abundance: few; CDR3aa: CATEGDGDEQYF; CDR3nt: TGTGCTACAGAGGGGGACGGCGACGAGCAGTACTTC
len: 11; v_gene: TRBV25-1; d_gene: -; j_gene: TRBJ2-7; abundance: few; CDR3aa: CASSIHYEQYF; CDR3nt: TGTGCCAGCAGTATACACTACGAGCAGTACTTC
len: 13; v_gene: TRBV13; d_gene: -; j_gene: TRBJ2-1; abundance: few; CDR3aa: CASSSQDRNEQFF; CDR3nt: TGTGCCAGCAGCTCACAGGACCGGAATGAGCAGTTCTTC
len: 17; v_gene: TRBV18; d_gene: -; j_gene: TRBJ2-1; abundance: -; CDR3aa: CASSPLGGWDSYNEQFF; CDR3nt: TGTGCCAGCTCACCCCTAGGGGGATGGGACTCCTACAATGAGCAGTTCTTC
len: 12; v_gene: TRBV6-5; d_gene: -; j_gene: TRBJ1-2; abundance: once; CDR3aa: CASMPPGGGYTF; CDR3nt: TGTGCCAGCATGCCGCCCGGGGGAGGCTACACCTTC